This T cell receptor beta chain originates from a study of cytomegalovirus exposure and HLA in healthy donors. 60 Vbeta and 13 Jbeta primers were used in PCR. Original processing notes: An analysis performed later counted around 80 million unique TCR beta chains (approximately 11 million of them shared). TCRdb keeps only in-frame clones here, not all; method: immunoSEQ multiplex PCR. The V and J calls and clone size were taken over from that table, and D and trimming were inferred from the DNA. The sample shows 150,000 to 180,000 clones, around 79% of them seen only once. Study-level findings and limits: There were some 150 TCR beta chains listed as cytomegalovirus-associated. Later analysis showed TCR association rates varying by HLA locus, highest for DRB1 and lowest for HLA-C. Accurate predictions that matched the HLA-A and HLA-B alleles of most subjects were reportedly made from TCR beta sequences.

Concerning this clone itself: What it binds is not known.

CDR1 and CDR2 from the germline V gene are SGHAT and FQNNGV. The CDR3 is 14 residues long. Losses at the gene ends were 5 bases for V and 10 bases for J; bases not matched to a gene: 8. This clonotype originated in a man in his thirties or forties in good health and CMV-seropositive. The sequenced material came from PBMCs. The V gene is TRBV11-2, the J gene TRBJ2-1; 10 bases line up with TRBD2. CDR3 in amino acids: CASSAMLAGEEQFF. The DNA of the CDR3 is TGTGCCAGCAGCGCGATGCTAGCGGGGGAAGAGCAGTTCTTC.